The sequence of this T cell receptor (beta chain) was determined in a study of glioma-infiltrating T cells. Study-level results: Non-neoplastic patients had below-expected tissue-blood divergence, while all gliomas exceeded expectation. Only very few CDR3 sequences appeared in both tissue and blood.

Germline V gives CDR1 SEHNR, CDR2 FQNEAQ (reference sequence). Between the trimmed V and J ends, which lost 5 bases and 2 bases, there was a span of 17 bases. CDR3 size: 16 residues. To note about this clonotype: Its antigen is not identified.

The iRepertoire nested amplicon-rescue multiplex PCR amplified TCR alpha and beta CDR3s from RNA. Tissue mRNA or PBMC total RNA, about 90-400 ng, went into one-step reverse transcription and amplification. MiXCR, run by TCRdb on the multiplex PCR reads, gives a single entry per CDR3 protein. The sample holds more than 95,000 distinct CDR3 sequences, 20% to 25% seen once. Sample: glioma tissue, nonneoplastic brain tissue, or PBMCs (not recorded which). The source of this sequence is a human donor with low-grade glioma or glioblastoma, undergoing nonglioma brain surgery, or in good health (not recorded which). V gene TRBV7-9 combines with J gene TRBJ2-3; D may be TRBD2 (6 bases). This CDR3 reads CASSINLAKTTDTQYF. The CDR3 nucleotides read TGTGCCAGCAGCATTAACCTAGCGAAAACCACAGATACGCAGTATTTT.